What follows are 18 T cell receptor beta chains derived from one specimen sequenced in a study of T cell responses to AZD1222 COVID-19 vaccine. Data came from immunoSEQ multiplex PCR; TCRdb stores just in-frame clones and leaves some out. In the table there are about 110,000 clones, about 90% of which are singletons. Source: peripheral blood, taken 28 days after the second AZD1222 dose. All receptors come from an adult who received the AZD1222 COVID-19 vaccine.

The gene calls are TRBV7-3 and TRBJ2-5; either TRBD1 or TRBD2 may supply D (5 bases each). The ends were cut back, 1 base at V and 1 base at J, with 10 bases in the middle. Per the germline V gene, CDR1 is SGHTA and CDR2 is FQGTGA. The CDR3 has 15 amino acids. CDR3 nucleotides: TGTGCCAGCAGCTTAAATCCAGGGACCCAAGAGACCCAGTACTTC. Residues: CASSLNPGTQETQYF.

V gene TRBV29-1 combines with J gene TRBJ1-1; D gene uncertain. CDR1 SQVTM and CDR2 ANQGSEA come from the germline V gene. The CDR3 consists of 16 residues. The V end lost 2 bases, the J end lost 1 base, and 17 bases lay between the germline ends. The chain's CDR3 is CSVEHHAREPNTEAFF. The CDR3 bases are TGCAGCGTTGAACACCACGCTCGCGAGCCGAACACTGAAGCTTTCTTT.

The chain is built from TRBV7-2 and TRBJ2-3; 7 bases line up with TRBD2. The CDR3 is 15 amino acids. J lost 2 bases, V lost 3 bases, and 5 bases had no gene match. From germline, CDR1 is SGHTA and CDR2 FQGNSA. The CDR3 region has the DNA TGTGCCAGCAGCTTCTGGGGGGGTAACACAGATACGCAGTATTTT. This gives the protein CASSFWGGNTDTQYF.

The V and J genes are TRBV7-9 and TRBJ1-3, with D possibly being TRBD1 (6 bases). The germline gives CDR1 SEHNR, CDR2 FQNEAQ (reference sequence). V gave up 1 base and J gave up 0 bases, with 16 bases separating them. The CDR3 runs to 18 residues. The DNA of the CDR3 is TGTGCCAGCAGCTTAGAATGGGACACCATGAGCTCTGGAAACACCATATATTTT. Protein sequence: CASSLEWDTMSSGNTIYF.

The genes are TRBV11-2 and TRBJ1-5; possibly TRBD1 for D (5 bases). CDR1 is SGHAT and CDR2 is FQNNGV in the germline V gene. Trimming removed 2 bases from V and 4 bases from J, with 9 bases in between. CDR3 length: 14 residues. The CDR3 nucleotides are TGTGCCAGCAGCTTAATTGGGGGGAATCAGCCCCAGCATTTT. This encodes CASSLIGGNQPQHF.

The genes are TRBV7-9 and TRBJ2-7; no clear D gene. The ends were cut back, 1 base at V and 0 bases at J, with 16 bases in the middle. In germline, CDR1 is SEHNR, CDR2 FQNEAQ (reference sequence). The CDR3 is made up of 17 amino acids. In DNA form, the CDR3 reads TGTGCCAGCAGCTTAGACCCTACAGTGGCCGGCTCCTACGAGCAGTACTTC. Its protein is CASSLDPTVAGSYEQYF.

The gene calls are TRBV6-5 and TRBJ1-2; D perhaps matches TRBD1 (6 bases). Trimming cost V 7 bases and J 4 bases, with 19 bases left between them. CDR3 length equals 15 residues. CDR1 is MNHEY, CDR2 SVGAGI, per germline. The CDR3 region is CASTTGGGLGYGYTF. The CDR3 bases are TGTGCCAGCACAACGGGGGGGGGCTTAGGCTATGGCTACACCTTC.

The chain has TRBV6-6 and TRBJ2-7, with 8 bases that match TRBD2. CDR3 length: 13 residues. V lost 7 bases to trimming and J lost 2 bases; unmatched junction nucleotides: 4. Germline V gene sequence: CDR1 MNHNY, CDR2 SVGAGI (reference sequence). This CDR3 reads CASNLAGPYEQYF. For the CDR3, the DNA is TGTGCCAGCAACTTAGCGGGACCCTACGAGCAGTACTTC.

This sequence joins TRBV3-1 (or the pseudogene TRBV3-2) and TRBJ2-5; TRBD2 agrees at 11 bases. CDR1 LGHDT and CDR2 YNNKEL come from the germline V gene (reference sequence). This CDR3 is built from 18 residues. J lost 1 base, V lost 4 bases, and 11 bases had no gene match. CDR3 sequence reads: CASSREGRLAGGQETQYF. The CDR3 region has the DNA TGTGCCAGCAGCCGCGAGGGGCGGCTAGCGGGGGGCCAAGAGACCCAGTACTTC.

This clone has just a few counts. The V call is TRBV15, the J call TRBJ1-5; D ambiguous. The CDR3 is 14 residues long. Germline CDR1 LNHNV, CDR2 YYDKDF (reference sequence). Between the trimmed V and J ends, which lost 0 bases and 5 bases, there was a span of 8 bases. CDR3 DNA: TGTGCCACCAGCAGAGATGACGGCGATCAGCCCCAGCATTTT. Its protein product is CATSRDDGDQPQHF.

This chain connects TRBV6-2 or TRBV6-3 to TRBJ2-5; D is unresolved. Trimming removed 5 bases from V and 5 bases from J, with 9 bases in between. CDR1 is MNHEY and CDR2 is SVGEGT in the germline V gene. There are 12 residues in the CDR3. CDR3 region: CASSKTWETQYF. CDR3 sequence (DNA): TGTGCCAGCAGTAAGACTTGGGAGACCCAGTACTTC.

This chain connects TRBV13 to TRBJ2-7; no definite D call. Trimming took off 3 bases at V and 5 bases at J, with 8 bases between the two ends. CDR1 is PRHDT and CDR2 is FYEKMQ in the germline V gene (reference sequence). The CDR3 spans 12 residues. The CDR3: CASSFLPHEQYF. Written as DNA, the CDR3 is TGTGCCAGCAGCTTCCTACCCCACGAGCAGTACTTC.

The rearrangement uses TRBV20-1 and TRBJ2-7, with D perhaps TRBD1 (6 bases). Trimming left V 3 bases short and J 3 bases short, with 6 bases between. CDR3 length equals 11 residues. CDR1 is DFQATT and CDR2 is SNEGSKA in the germline V gene (reference sequence). The CDR3, as DNA: TGCAGTGCTAGGGACAGCTACGAGCAGTACTTC. This translates into CSARDSYEQYF.

The chain recombines TRBV29-1 with TRBJ2-1, with 9 bases lining up with TRBD1. The V gene end was trimmed by 7 bases and the J gene end by 8 bases; junction bases not matched to a gene: 9. This CDR3 is built from 13 residues. From germline, CDR1 is SQVTM and CDR2 ANQGSEA. As DNA, the CDR3 is TGCAGCGGTACCGGGACAGGGTTTTATGAGCAGTTCTTC. Translation gives CSGTGTGFYEQFF.

CDR3 sequence: CASSSELGGPYEQYF. The DNA for the CDR3 is TGTGCCAGCAGCTCGGAGCTGGGCGGCCCATACGAGCAGTACTTC. This chain links TRBV7-9 with TRBJ2-7; D is undetermined. The CDR3 covers 15 residues. V lost 4 bases, J lost 4 bases, and 17 bases lay in between. The germline CDR1 and CDR2 sequences are SEHNR and FQNEAQ (reference sequence). Drawing the rest from reference TRBV7-9 and TRBJ2-7, the complete variable domain is DTGVSQNPRHKITKRGQNVTFRCDPISEHNRLYWYRQTLGQGPEFLTYFQNEAQLEKSRLLSDRFSAERPKGSFSTLEIQRTEQGDSAMYLCASSSELGGPYEQYFGPGTRLTVT.

V usage is TRBV4-3 and J usage is TRBJ2-1; the match to TRBD2 covers 7 bases. Germline V lookup: CDR1 LGHNA, CDR2 YSLEER. The CDR3 loop spans 13 amino acids. Unmatched junction bases numbered 7, after V lost 5 bases and J lost 9 bases. The CDR3 coding sequence is TGCGCCAGCAGCTCTGGGAGGGTTTTTGAGCAGTTCTTC. Amino acid sequence: CASSSGRVFEQFF.

As DNA, the CDR3 is TGTGCCAGTAGTATTAGGGTTGTGGCGGTGGACACTGAAGCTTTCTTT. Translating it yields CASSIRVVAVDTEAFF. The chain joins TRBV19 to TRBJ1-1; no firm D call. Germline V gene lookup returns CDR1 LNHDA and CDR2 SQIVND (reference sequence). V was trimmed by 3 bases and J by 3 bases, leaving 17 bases between them. CDR3 length: 16 residues.

The chain couples TRBV5-1 to TRBJ2-7; 8 positions agree with TRBD1. CDR1 and CDR2 (germline): SGHRS, YFSETQ. After removal of 3 bases from V and 1 base from J, the junction contained 3 bases not matched to a gene. The CDR3 runs to 14 residues. CDR3 sequence: CASSSGGTSYEQYF. The CDR3 DNA follows: TGCGCCAGCAGCTCAGGGGGCACGTCCTACGAGCAGTACTTC.